The next 32 T cell receptor beta chains were all read from a single sample in a study of prognosis after radiotherapy for stage I lung cancer. Amplicons of TCR beta CDR3 were generated from genomic DNA by two-round multiplex PCR. During first-round PCR, primers specific to each TRBV and TRBJ gene were used. TCRdb reprocessed the multiplex PCR reads with MiXCR, giving one entry per CDR3 protein. The repertoire holds 20,000 or so distinct CDR3 sequences, with roughly a quarter as singletons. The sequencing here drew on PBMCs, taken before or after stereotactic body radiation therapy (not recorded which). The source of these receptors is a donor at least 50 years old with non-small cell lung cancer.

This clonotype appeared many times. The CDR3 sequence is CASSSLTSGRARTGELFF. The CDR3 coding sequence is TGTGCCAGCAGCAGTTTGACTAGCGGGAGGGCCCGTACCGGGGAGCTGTTTTTT. The rearrangement links TRBV5-6 to TRBJ2-2; 14 nucleotides match TRBD2. The CDR3 sequence is 18 residues long. Looked up from germline, CDR1 is SGHDT and CDR2 is YYEEEE. After removal of 4 bases from V and 5 bases from J, the junction contained 10 bases not matched to a gene. The full variable domain, in which reference TRBV5-6 and TRBJ2-2 provide the parts outside the CDR3, is DAGVTQSPTHLIKTRGQQVTLRCSPKSGHDTVSWYQQALGQGPQFIFQYYEEEERQRGNFPDRFSGHQFPNYSSELNVNALLLGDSALYLCASSSLTSGRARTGELFFGEGSRLTVL.

This clonotype was detected ten times or more. The chain has TRBV27 and TRBJ2-7, with 8 positions matching TRBD1. Germline values: CDR1 MNHEY, CDR2 SMNVEV (reference sequence). The trim removed 6 bases at V and 2 bases at J, leaving 9 bases unmatched. CDR3 length: 15 residues. The CDR3 sequence: CASRVDRDSTYEQYF. The CDR3 DNA reads TGTGCCAGCAGGGTGGACAGGGATTCTACCTACGAGCAGTACTTC.

As regards this clonotype: A far more abundant clone sits one base away, making this likely a read error. This rearrangement joins TRBV9 to TRBJ2-6, with 7 bases fitting TRBD1. The CDR3 spans 19 residues. Germline V gene sequence: CDR1 SGDLS, CDR2 YYNGEE. Here the CDR3 reads CASSQEMRGRTSGANVLTF. CDR3 nucleotide sequence: TGCGCCAGCAGCCAAGAGATGAGGGGGCGGACCTCTGGGGCCAACGTCCTGACTTTC.

This clonotype was found many times. This sequence joins TRBV10-2 and TRBJ1-1, with 8 bases fitting TRBD1. Germline V gives CDR1 WSHSY, CDR2 SAAADI. With 2 bases clipped from V and 6 bases from J, the junction kept 5 bases outside the gene matches. This CDR3 contains 14 residues. CDR3: CASSEQGASSEAFF. For the CDR3, the DNA is TGCGCCAGCAGTGAGCAGGGGGCGTCATCTGAAGCTTTCTTT.

About this clonotype: A far larger clone differs by one base, so this is likely a read error. J is TRBJ1-4 and V is TRBV7-9; D is ambiguous. The CDR3 covers 14 residues. Germline V gene data show CDR1 as SEHNR and CDR2 as FQNEAQ (reference sequence). Deletions cut 1 base from V and 7 bases from J, with 10 bases between. CDR3 in amino acids: CASSLVAMVEKLFF. Here the CDR3 DNA reads TGTGCCAGCAGCTTAGTGGCTATGGTTGAAAAACTGTTTTTT. The full variable domain, its missing parts supplied by reference TRBV7-9 and TRBJ1-4, is DTGVSQNPRHKITKRGQNVTFRCDPISEHNRLYWYRQTLGQGPEFLTYFQNEAQLEKSRLLSDRFSAERPKGSFSTLEIQRTEQGDSAMYLCASSLVAMVEKLFFGSGTQLSVL.

This clonotype has at least ten counts. The chain carries TRBV7-9 and TRBJ1-3; D is undetermined. Germline lookup yields CDR1 SEHNR and CDR2 FQNEAQ (reference sequence). This CDR3 has 15 residues. The V end lost 1 base, the J end lost 0 bases, and 7 bases lay between the germline ends. The CDR3 sequence is CASSLGRNSGNTIYF. Here the CDR3 DNA reads TGTGCCAGCAGCTTAGGGCGGAACTCTGGAAACACCATATATTTT. The entire variable domain, with the rest obtained from reference TRBV7-9 and TRBJ1-3, is as follows: DTGVSQNPRHKITKRGQNVTFRCDPISEHNRLYWYRQTLGQGPEFLTYFQNEAQLEKSRLLSDRFSAERPKGSFSTLEIQRTEQGDSAMYLCASSLGRNSGNTIYFGEGSWLTVV.

This clonotype was detected many times. The chain has TRBV14 and TRBJ2-2; 8 bases line up with TRBD1. The CDR3 totals 16 residues. Germline CDR1 reads SGHDN; CDR2 reads FVKESK. The V and J ends lost 3 bases and 5 bases, in that order; junction bases with no gene match: 8. CDR3 sequence reads: CASSHGQGFDTGELFF. The CDR3 DNA follows: TGTGCCAGCAGCCATGGACAGGGTTTCGATACCGGGGAGCTGTTTTTT.

The chain is built from TRBV6-5 and TRBJ1-3, with D tentatively TRBD1 (5 bases). This CDR3 contains 15 residues. V was pared by 8 bases and J by 4 bases, with 18 bases between. In germline, CDR1 is MNHEY, CDR2 SVGAGI. This CDR3 is CASGWDGSSGNTIYF. CDR3 coding DNA: TGTGCCAGCGGTTGGGACGGAAGCTCCGGAAACACCATATATTTT.

At least ten counts were recorded for this clonotype. The V call is TRBV7-8, the J call TRBJ1-1; D gene unclear. The germline V and J ends were trimmed by 3 bases and 1 base, with 12 bases remaining between them. The CDR3 runs 15 residues. Germline V gene sequence: CDR1 SGHVS, CDR2 FQNEAQ. The CDR3 loop reads CASSFSRSGNTEAFF. In DNA, the CDR3 is TGTGCCAGCAGCTTCTCCAGGTCGGGGAACACTGAAGCTTTCTTT.

There are many counts of this clonotype. The J gene is TRBJ2-5, the V gene TRBV15; the D is unclear. The V gene lost 11 bases and the J gene lost 5 bases, with 18 bases spanning the gap. Germline-derived CDR1 and CDR2 are LNHNV and YYDKDF (reference sequence). The CDR3 length is 13 residues. In DNA, the CDR3 is TGTGCCTCCTCGAGTCCCCCTCGGGAGACCCAGTACTTC. This encodes CASSSPPRETQYF. Supplemented by reference TRBV15 and TRBJ2-5, the full variable domain reads DAMVIQNPRYQVTQFGKPVTLSCSQTLNHNVMYWYQQKSSQAPKLLFHYYDKDFNNEADTPDNFQSRRPNTSFCFLDIRSPGLGDTAMYLCASSSPPRETQYFGPGTRLLVL.

A few counts support this clonotype. A much larger clone lies one base from this, so it may be a read error. CDR3 residues: CASSTSLADTGELFF. In nucleotides, the CDR3 is TGTGCCAGCAGTACAAGTCTGGCGGACACCGGGGAGCTGTTTTTT. V is TRBV28 and J is TRBJ2-2; no definite D call. CDR1 MDHEN and CDR2 SYDVKM come from the germline V gene. V shed 5 bases and J shed 3 bases, with 13 bases lying between them. The CDR3 sequence is 15 residues long.

This clonotype is categorized as medium-sized. The chain links TRBV30 to TRBJ1-2, with D perhaps matching TRBD1 (5 bases). Trimming left V 7 bases short and J 1 base short, with 13 bases between. The CDR3 spans 13 residues. Germline loops: CDR1 GTSNPN, CDR2 SVGIG (reference sequence). CDR3 coding DNA: TGTGCCTATACAGGAGGTAGTAACTATGGCTACACCTTC. Translating gives CAYTGGSNYGYTF.

This clonotype has a count of ten or more. This rearrangement joins TRBV5-6 to TRBJ1-2, with D unresolved. V was trimmed by 0 bases and J by 6 bases, leaving 18 bases between them. The CDR3 is made up of 16 amino acids. The germline CDR1 and CDR2 sequences are SGHDT and YYEEEE. DNA for the CDR3: TGTGCCAGCAGCTTGGGGCTCCTGGGGATTTCTGATGGCTACACCTTC. Its protein is CASSLGLLGISDGYTF. Looking up the rest from reference TRBV5-6 and TRBJ1-2 gives the full variable domain: DAGVTQSPTHLIKTRGQQVTLRCSPKSGHDTVSWYQQALGQGPQFIFQYYEEEERQRGNFPDRFSGHQFPNYSSELNVNALLLGDSALYLCASSLGLLGISDGYTFGSGTRLTVV.

In this sample, this clonotype turned up once. With only one base between it and a far larger clone, this is likely a read error. V usage is TRBV7-9 and J usage is TRBJ2-5, with TRBD1 identical over 7 bases. Germline assignment: CDR1 SEHNR and CDR2 FQNEAQ (reference sequence). Unmatched junction bases numbered 8, after V lost 6 bases and J lost 4 bases. The CDR3 runs 14 residues. CDR3 DNA: TGTGCCAGCAGTGGACAGGTGGCGTTAGAGACCCAGTACTTC. Translating gives CASSGQVALETQYF.

The sample holds many counts of this clonotype. The chain has TRBV20-1 and TRBJ1-1; D call uncertain. In germline, CDR1 is DFQATT, CDR2 SNEGSKA (reference sequence). Trimming took off 3 bases at V and 2 bases at J, with 7 bases between the two ends. The CDR3 sequence is 12 residues long. The CDR3 DNA reads as TGCAGTGCTAGTGAGGCCAACACTGAAGCTTTCTTT. As protein: CSASEANTEAFF.

This clonotype was seen many times. The chain joins TRBV5-1 to TRBJ2-1; 12 nucleotides match TRBD2. Germline V gives CDR1 SGHRS, CDR2 YFSETQ. The junction had 12 bases not matched to a gene; V was cut back by 4 bases and J by 7 bases. The CDR3 covers 17 residues. The CDR3 DNA reads as TGCGCCAGCAGCCCGCGCCTGCTAGCGGGAGGGCCGAATGAGCAGTTCTTC. The encoded protein is CASSPRLLAGGPNEQFF.

This clonotype was seen many times. V and J are TRBV6-1 and TRBJ2-1, with D possibly being TRBD1 or TRBD2 (5 bases each). Trimming removed 7 bases from V and 3 bases from J, with 13 bases in between. CDR3 length: 14 amino acids. The germline V gene encodes CDR1 MNHNS and CDR2 SASEGT. This CDR3 reads CASNNRDDYNEQFF. The DNA for the CDR3 is TGTGCCAGCAACAACCGGGACGACTACAATGAGCAGTTCTTC.

This clonotype is classed as medium-sized. This sequence joins TRBV30 and TRBJ2-1; D gene unclear. Germline V gives CDR1 GTSNPN, CDR2 SVGIG (reference sequence). V lost 1 base and J 3 bases, leaving 4 bases between the germline ends. CDR3 length: 12 residues. CDR3 protein: CAWSGGYNEQFF. CDR3 nucleotide sequence: TGTGCCTGGAGTGGTGGCTACAATGAGCAGTTCTTC.

Notes on this clonotype: A much bigger clone sits one base away, suggesting this may be a read error. The chain has TRBV4-3 and TRBJ2-3; 8 bases are shared with TRBD2. There are 16 residues in the CDR3. Germline trimming cut 0 bases from V and 7 bases from J; bases unmatched to any gene: 9. From germline, CDR1 is LGHNA and CDR2 YSLEER. The CDR3 DNA reads TGCGCCAGCAGCCAAGATCGGGGACTAGGTGCCAATACGCAGTATTTT. Translated, it gives CASSQDRGLGANTQYF.

This clonotype was detected ten times or more. The chain links TRBV19 to TRBJ2-7, with a possible D match to TRBD2 (6 bases). Germline V gives CDR1 LNHDA, CDR2 SQIVND (reference sequence). Between the trimmed V and J ends, which lost 8 bases and 2 bases, there was a span of 13 bases. The CDR3 runs 13 residues. CDR3 amino acids: CASSSGVTYEQYF. In nucleotides, the CDR3 is TGTGCCAGTTCCTCGGGGGTTACCTACGAGCAGTACTTC.

This clonotype occurred many times. The gene calls are TRBV6-5 and TRBJ2-3, with D tentatively TRBD2 (7 bases). Trimming cost V 4 bases and J 2 bases, with 13 bases left between them. This CDR3 has 15 amino acids. CDR1 MNHEY and CDR2 SVGAGI come from the germline V gene. In nucleotides, the CDR3 is TGTGCCAGCAGTTCCCGGGGGGACACCACAGATACGCAGTATTTT. Its protein is CASSSRGDTTDTQYF.

As regards this clonotype: A far larger clone is only one base removed, so a read error is likely. The chain employs TRBV6-5 and TRBJ2-5; D remains ambiguous. This CDR3 region has 11 residues. CDR1 is MNHEY, CDR2 SVGAGI, per germline. CDR3 sequence: CASRYMGTQYF. CDR3 coding DNA: TGTGCCAGCCGTTATATGGGGACCCAGTACTTC.

The gene calls are TRBV5-1 and TRBJ2-1, with 8 bases matching TRBD2. Trimming took 1 base from V and 6 from J; bases not matched to a gene: 6. Germline lookup yields CDR1 SGHRS and CDR2 YFSETQ. The CDR3 has 15 residues. The CDR3 here is CASSLSSGLGNEQFF. In DNA, the CDR3 is TGCGCCAGCAGCTTGTCCTCGGGACTAGGCAATGAGCAGTTCTTC. The whole variable domain, remainder taken from reference TRBV5-1 and TRBJ2-1, is KAGVTQTPRYLIKTRGQQVTLSCSPISGHRSVSWYQQTPGQGLQFLFEYFSETQRNKGNFPGRFSGRQFSNSRSEMNVSTLELGDSALYLCASSLSSGLGNEQFFGPGTRLTVL.

This clonotype was picked up many times. The gene calls are TRBV5-4 and TRBJ2-3, with 9 nucleotides matching TRBD1. J was trimmed by 1 base and V by 4 bases; bases with no gene match: 7. The CDR3 runs 16 residues. Looked up from germline, CDR1 is SGHNT and CDR2 is YYREEE (reference sequence). CDR3 protein: CASSASRDRGTDTQYF. The DNA of the CDR3 is TGTGCCAGCAGCGCAAGCCGGGACAGGGGCACAGATACGCAGTATTTT.

The chain recombines TRBV19 with TRBJ1-1; possibly TRBD1 for D (6 bases). Germline V gene lookup returns CDR1 LNHDA and CDR2 SQIVND (reference sequence). V lost 5 bases and J lost 8, with 18 bases in between. This CDR3 comprises 14 residues. The CDR3 protein is CASSSYGTHKEAFF. In nucleotides, the CDR3 is TGTGCCAGTAGTTCCTACGGGACACATAAGGAAGCTTTCTTT.

Many counts were recorded for this clonotype. This chain uses TRBV7-8 with TRBJ2-7; TRBD2 matches at 11 bases. V lost 4 bases and J lost 2; bases outside the gene matches: 4. Germline CDR1 SGHVS, CDR2 FQNEAQ. The CDR3 length is 15 residues. The CDR3 region has the DNA TGTGCCAGCAGCTCGGGACTAGCGGTCGCCTACGAGCAGTACTTC. This gives the protein CASSSGLAVAYEQYF.

This clonotype has just a few counts. The rearrangement uses TRBV5-6 and TRBJ2-3; 13 bases match TRBD2. The trim removed 2 bases at V and 0 bases at J, leaving 15 bases unmatched. This CDR3 comprises 21 residues. Germline V gene data show CDR1 as SGHDT and CDR2 as YYEEEE. The CDR3 region has the DNA TGTGCCAGCAGCTTTAAAGGGGTCGAACTAGCGGGAGGGCGCAGCACAGATACGCAGTATTTT. It translates to CASSFKGVELAGGRSTDTQYF.

Ten or more counts support this clonotype. This chain uses TRBV29-1 with TRBJ2-7, with a weak D call TRBD1 (5 bases). CDR1 and CDR2 (germline): SQVTM, ANQGSEA. The CDR3 covers 12 residues. Trimming removed 5 bases at V and 2 bases at J, with 10 bases between. CDR3 sequence reads: CSVRGEAYEQYF. CDR3 bases: TGCAGCGTTAGGGGCGAAGCCTACGAGCAGTACTTC.

The sample holds a few counts of this clonotype. A far larger clone is off by one base, so a read error is likely. The CDR3 is CASRPGQAVLVNAEAFF. The CDR3 DNA sequence: TGTGCCAGCAGGCCGGGACAGGCGGTTTTGGTGAACGCTGAAGCTTTCTTT. This rearrangement joins TRBV6-4 to TRBJ1-1; 8 nucleotides agree with TRBD1. The CDR3 is 17 amino acids. CDR1 and CDR2 from the germline V gene are MRHNA and SNTAGT.

DNA of the CDR3: TGTGCCAGTAGTTTACCTCGGGGGACAGGGGCCTCACCCCTCCACTTT. Translated, it gives CASSLPRGTGASPLHF. The chain recombines TRBV19 with TRBJ1-6, with 10 bases matching TRBD1. Germline-derived CDR1 and CDR2 are LNHDA and SQIVND (reference sequence). CDR3 size: 16 residues. Trimming at V came to 5 bases and at J to 10 bases, leaving 11 bases not matched to a gene.

This clonotype was picked up many times. The rearrangement links TRBV12-3 or TRBV12-4 to TRBJ2-7, with 8 bases that match TRBD2. The V and J ends lost 6 bases and 6 bases, in that order; junction bases with no gene match: 13. The CDR3 is 15 residues long. CDR3: CASSPAQAGESEQYF. The CDR3 nucleotides are TGTGCCAGCAGCCCCGCGCAAGCGGGAGAGTCCGAGCAGTACTTC.

This clonotype was counted at least ten times. The CDR3 DNA reads as TGCAGCGTTGCCCCCCCGGGACAGGGGCATGGCTACACCTTC. This sequence encodes CSVAPPGQGHGYTF. This chain links TRBV29-1 with TRBJ1-2, with 10 bases aligning to TRBD1. The CDR3 totals 14 residues. The V segment lost 4 bases and the J segment 6 bases; nucleotides outside the gene matches: 8. Germline-derived CDR1 and CDR2 are SQVTM and ANQGSEA.